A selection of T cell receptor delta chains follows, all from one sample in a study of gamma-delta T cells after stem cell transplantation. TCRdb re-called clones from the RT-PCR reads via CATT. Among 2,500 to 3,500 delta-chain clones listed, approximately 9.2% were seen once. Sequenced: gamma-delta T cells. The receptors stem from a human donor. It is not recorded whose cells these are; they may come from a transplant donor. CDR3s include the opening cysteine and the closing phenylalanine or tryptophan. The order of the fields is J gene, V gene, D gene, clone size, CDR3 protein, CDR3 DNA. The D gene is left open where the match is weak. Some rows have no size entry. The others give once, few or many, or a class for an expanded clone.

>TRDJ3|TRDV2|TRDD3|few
CACDIPGDTSWDARQMFF
TGTGCCTGTGACATACCGGGGGATACCTCCTGGGACGCCCGACAGATGTTTTTC
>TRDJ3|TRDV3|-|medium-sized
CAFSWSWDTRQMFF
TGTGCCTTTAGCTGGTCCTGGGACACCCGACAGATGTTTTTC
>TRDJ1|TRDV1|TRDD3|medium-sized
CALGELGDTGRTDKLIF
TGTGCTCTTGGGGAACTGGGGGATACGGGACGGACCGATAAACTCATCTTT
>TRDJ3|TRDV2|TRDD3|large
CACDTGGYRSWDTRQMFF
TGTGCCTGTGACACCGGGGGATACCGCTCCTGGGACACCCGACAGATGTTTTTC
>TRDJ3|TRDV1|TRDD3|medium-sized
CALGESSPVLGRRELSSWDTRQMFF
TGTGCTCTTGGGGAGTCCTCTCCGGTACTGGGGCGACGAGAATTAAGCTCCTGGGACACCCGACAGATGTTTTTC
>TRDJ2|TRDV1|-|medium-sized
CALGERGLPPLLGDRLTAQLFF
TGTGCTCTTGGGGAACGGGGCCTTCCTCCCCTTCTGGGGGACCGATTGACAGCACAACTCTTCTTT
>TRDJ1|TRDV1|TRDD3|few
CALGELLRYWGYVGKLIF
TGTGCTCTTGGGGAACTACTACGGTACTGGGGATATGTCGGTAAACTCATCTTT
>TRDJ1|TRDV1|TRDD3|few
CALGTHWGNQYADKLIF
TGTGCTCTTGGGACCCATTGGGGGAACCAGTACGCCGATAAACTCATCTTT
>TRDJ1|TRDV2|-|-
CACDTVALLGNRYTDKLIF
TGTGCCTGTGACACCGTCGCCCTACTGGGAAACCGGTACACCGATAAACTCATCTTT
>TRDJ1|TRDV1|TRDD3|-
CALGALGDTRYTDKLIF
TGTGCTCTTGGGGCCCTGGGGGATACGAGGTACACCGATAAACTCATCTTT
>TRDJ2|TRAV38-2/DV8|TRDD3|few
CAYSGLHISSILGDTGTAQLFF
TGTGCTTATTCGGGTCTCCACATTTCGTCGATTCTGGGGGATACTGGGACAGCACAACTCTTCTTT
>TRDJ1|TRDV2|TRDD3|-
CACDPILLGAKLIF
TGTGCCTGTGATCCCATTTTACTGGGGGCCAAACTCATCTTT
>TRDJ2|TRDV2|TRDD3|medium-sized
CACDTVGGRTTAQLFF
TGTGCCTGTGACACCGTTGGGGGACGAACGACAGCACAACTCTTCTTT
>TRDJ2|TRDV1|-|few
CALGELFPVGGLTAQLFF
TGTGCTCTTGGGGAACTCTTTCCTGTGGGGGGCTTGACAGCACAACTCTTCTTT
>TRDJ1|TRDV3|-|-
CAFRAPIGPRDTDKLIF
TGTGCCTTTAGGGCCCCTATCGGCCCCCGGGACACCGATAAACTCATCTTT
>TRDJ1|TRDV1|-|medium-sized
CALGVRSSATGELIF
TGTGCTCTTGGGGTGCGTTCCTCCGCTACTGGAGAACTCATCTTT
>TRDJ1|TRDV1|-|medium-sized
CALGGRFLHLLGAPYTDKLIF
TGTGCTCTTGGAGGCCGGTTCCTACACTTACTGGGGGCCCCCTACACCGATAAACTCATCTTT
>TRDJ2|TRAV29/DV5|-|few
CAASAVTHPSFLRSRPWGLTAQLFF
TGTGCAGCAAGCGCGGTTACCCACCCATCATTCCTACGGAGTCGCCCCTGGGGTTTGACAGCACAACTCTTCTTT
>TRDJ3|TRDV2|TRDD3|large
CACDGGISWDTRQMFF
TGTGCCTGTGACGGGGGGATATCCTGGGACACCCGACAGATGTTTTTC
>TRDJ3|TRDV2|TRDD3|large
CACDTVDGGYAGSWDTRQMFF
TGTGCCTGTGACACCGTGGATGGGGGATACGCGGGCTCCTGGGACACCCGACAGATGTTTTTC
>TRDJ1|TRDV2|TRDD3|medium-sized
CACVDTLYWGIHLKRGLCKYTDKLIF
TGTGCCTGTGTCGACACTCTTTACTGGGGGATACACCTCAAGAGGGGTTTATGCAAGTACACCGATAAACTCATCTTT
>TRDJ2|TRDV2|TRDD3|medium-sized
CACDLLGDKGLTAQLFF
TGTGCCTGTGATTTACTGGGGGATAAAGGTTTGACAGCACAACTCTTCTTT
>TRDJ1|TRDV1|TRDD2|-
CALGERSLPFLPTYWGKLIF
TGTGCTCTTGGGGAGAGATCCCTGCCCTTCCTACCCACATACTGGGGTAAACTCATCTTT
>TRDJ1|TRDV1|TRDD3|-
CALGELLSNTGGPGTTDKLIF
TGTGCCCTTGGGGAACTTCTATCCAATACTGGGGGACCCGGTACGACCGATAAACTCATCTTT
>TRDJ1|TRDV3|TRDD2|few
CAFAVLLPTPRSGGPTDKLIF
TGTGCCTTTGCTGTCCTCCTTCCTACTCCCCGGTCCGGGGGCCCTACCGATAAACTCATCTTT
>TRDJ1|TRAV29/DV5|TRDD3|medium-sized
CAASGGDKYTDKLIF
TGTGCAGCAAGCGGGGGGGATAAATACACCGATAAACTCATCTTT
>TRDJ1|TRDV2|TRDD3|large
CACDTAGGNYTDKLIF
TGTGCCTGTGACACCGCTGGGGGAAACTACACCGATAAACTCATCTTT
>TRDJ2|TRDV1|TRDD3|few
CALGATLRGLRGDKSLTAQLFF
TGTGCTCTTGGGGCTACCCTTCGGGGACTACGGGGGGATAAGTCCTTGACAGCACAACTCTTCTTT
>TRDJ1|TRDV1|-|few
CALGESLLTDKLIF
TGTGCTCTTGGGGAATCCCTCCTCACCGATAAACTCATCTTT
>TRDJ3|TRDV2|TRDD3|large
CACDTGGYGSWDTRQMFF
TGTGCCTGTGACACGGGGGGATACGGCTCCTGGGACACCCGACAGATGTTTTTC
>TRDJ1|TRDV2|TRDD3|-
CACDSVTGGYAHTDKLIF
TGTGCCTGTGACTCTGTTACTGGGGGATACGCTCACACCGATAAACTCATCTTT
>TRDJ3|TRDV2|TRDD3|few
CACDTLLGDDSWDTRQMFF
TGTGCCTGTGACACTTTACTGGGGGATGACTCCTGGGACACCCGACAGATGTTTTTC
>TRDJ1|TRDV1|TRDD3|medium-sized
CALGSGWRRDTGKLIF
TGTGCTCTTGGGTCCGGCTGGAGGAGGGATACGGGGAAACTCATCTTT
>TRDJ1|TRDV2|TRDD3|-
CACDQLGDKRDTDKLIF
TGTGCCTGTGATCAACTGGGGGATAAGAGGGACACCGATAAACTCATCTTT
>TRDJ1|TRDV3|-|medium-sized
CAFEALHNLYTDKLIF
TGTGCCTTTGAGGCTCTACATAACCTGTACACCGATAAACTCATCTTT
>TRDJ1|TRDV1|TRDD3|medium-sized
CALGPPLALPPLGAQYTDKLIF
TGTGCTCTTGGGCCTCCGCTTGCCCTACCGCCTCTGGGGGCCCAGTACACCGATAAACTCATCTTT
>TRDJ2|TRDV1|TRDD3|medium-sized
CALGDPFTPRHWGIRGALTAQLFF
TGTGCTCTTGGGGACCCTTTTACCCCGCGCCACTGGGGGATACGTGGGGCTTTGACAGCACAACTCTTCTTT
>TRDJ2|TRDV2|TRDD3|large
CACDTWGMTAQLFF
TGTGCCTGTGACACCTGGGGGATGACAGCACAACTCTTCTTT
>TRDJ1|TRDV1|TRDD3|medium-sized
CALGERVSAFPIYWGPTLNYTDKLIF
TGTGCTCTTGGGGAAAGAGTCTCGGCCTTCCCAATTTACTGGGGGCCAACACTAAACTACACCGATAAACTCATCTTT
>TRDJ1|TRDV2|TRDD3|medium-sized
CACDTLGGYADKLIF
TGTGCCTGTGACACTTTGGGGGGATACGCCGATAAACTCATCTTT
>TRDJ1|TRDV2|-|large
CACDPRTLRPYTDKLIF
TGTGCCTGTGACCCCCGCACCCTAAGGCCATACACCGATAAACTCATCTTT
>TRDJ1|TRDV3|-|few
CAFEVLHNLYTDKLIF
TGTGCCTTTGAGGTTCTACATAACCTGTACACCGATAAACTCATCTTT
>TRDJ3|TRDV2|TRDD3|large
CACDVLGDSWDTRQMFF
TGTGCCTGTGACGTACTGGGGGACTCCTGGGACACCCGACAGATGTTTTTC
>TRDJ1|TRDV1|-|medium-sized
CALGELWGYTDKLIF
TGTGCTCTTGGGGAACTTTGGGGCTACACCGATAAACTCATCTTT
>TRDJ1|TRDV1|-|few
CALGEKILPVLTNWYTDKLIF
TGTGCTCTCGGGGAAAAAATCCTACCGGTACTCACTAACTGGTACACCGATAAACTCATCTTT